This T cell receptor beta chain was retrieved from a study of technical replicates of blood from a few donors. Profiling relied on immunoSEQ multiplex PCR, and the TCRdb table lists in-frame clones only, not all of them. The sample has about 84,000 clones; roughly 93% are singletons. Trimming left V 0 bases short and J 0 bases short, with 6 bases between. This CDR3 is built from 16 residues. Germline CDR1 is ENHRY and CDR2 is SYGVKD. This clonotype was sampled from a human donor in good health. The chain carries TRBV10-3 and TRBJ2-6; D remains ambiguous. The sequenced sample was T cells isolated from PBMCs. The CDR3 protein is CAISESRSSGANVLTF. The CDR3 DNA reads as TGTGCCATCAGTGAGTCGAGGTCCTCTGGGGCCAACGTCCTGACTTTC.